Presented here are 31 T cell receptor beta chains from one specimen sequenced in a study of blood T cell repertoires in COVID-19 (dated by TCRdb to about 2020). Receptors were amplified or captured by the immunoSEQ multiplex PCR assay. Held by TCRdb, this immuneACCESS table contains in-frame sequences only and omits some clones. Under half of the omission traces to an unresolved V gene where checked; the cause of the rest is unknown. The sample records 270,000 or so clones, 85% to 90% of which are singletons. The ten largest clonotypes hold around 4.6% of the sample. The sample was peripheral blood. Receptors originate from a woman aged 40 to 50 who had recovered from COVID-19.

The chain combines TRBV9 with TRBJ2-7; weak D call: TRBD1 (7 bases). CDR1 is SGDLS, CDR2 YYNGEE, per germline. Trimming cost V 0 bases and J 1 base, with 11 bases left between them. The CDR3 is 15 amino acids. CDR3 loop: CASSVEGAGSYEQYV. CDR3 DNA sequence: TGTGCCAGCAGCGTAGAGGGGGCGGGGTCCTACGAGCAGTACGTC.

This clone was detected a few times. J is TRBJ2-2 and V is TRBV11-2, with 9 positions matching TRBD2. Germline CDR1 is SGHAT and CDR2 is FQNNGV. The junction had 4 bases not matched to a gene; V was cut back by 3 bases and J by 5 bases. There are 15 residues in the CDR3. CDR3 amino acids: CASSFLAGSTGELFF. The CDR3 nucleotides read TGTGCCAGCAGCTTTCTAGCGGGAAGTACCGGGGAGCTGTTTTTT.

The rearrangement joins TRBV29-1 to TRBJ2-5, with 7 bases matching TRBD1. After removal of 3 bases from V and 3 bases from J, the junction contained 7 bases not matched to a gene. CDR3 length: 14 residues. The germline gives CDR1 SQVTM, CDR2 ANQGSEA. CDR3 loop: CSVDDRVGKETQYF. CDR3 sequence (DNA): TGCAGCGTTGATGACAGGGTGGGGAAAGAGACCCAGTACTTC.

This clone was seen more than once but under ten times. J is TRBJ2-2 and V is TRBV7-2, with 7 bases that match TRBD2. CDR3 length: 15 residues. The V gene's germline CDR1 is SGHTA and CDR2 FQGNSA. J gave up 1 base and V 4 bases, and 3 bases lay outside the gene matches. The CDR3 here is CASSSSGQNTGELFF. The CDR3 DNA reads as TGTGCCAGCAGCTCTAGCGGCCAGAACACCGGGGAGCTGTTTTTT.

The chain is built from TRBV12-3 or TRBV12-4 and TRBJ1-1; perhaps TRBD1 as D (6 bases). The CDR3 has 12 amino acids. Trimming shortened V by 7 bases and J by 6 bases, and 12 bases separated the two germline ends. The CDR3 coding sequence is TGTGCCAGCATCTCACAGGGTTCTGAAGCTTTCTTT. It encodes CASISQGSEAFF.

The V gene is TRBV4-3, the J gene TRBJ2-5; 7 bases are shared with TRBD1. The V gene end was trimmed by 3 bases and the J gene end by 4 bases; junction bases not matched to a gene: 14. The CDR3 runs to 17 residues. CDR1 is LGHNA and CDR2 is YSLEER in the germline V gene. This chain's CDR3 is CASSHDAETGVGETQYF. The CDR3 DNA follows: TGCGCCAGCAGCCACGACGCAGAAACAGGGGTAGGAGAGACCCAGTACTTC.

This chain connects TRBV7-9 to TRBJ2-3; possible D gene TRBD2, 6 bases. Germline-derived CDR1 and CDR2 are SEHNR and FQNEAQ (reference sequence). This CDR3 has 17 amino acids. V lost 5 bases and J 0 bases, leaving 18 bases between the germline ends. CDR3 DNA sequence: TGTGCCAGCAGCGACCGACGAACAGGAGGGAGCACAGATACGCAGTATTTT. This codes for CASSDRRTGGSTDTQYF.

The chain carries TRBV6-2 or TRBV6-3 and TRBJ2-1, with a weak D call TRBD2 (5 bases). The V gene's germline CDR1 is MNHEY and CDR2 SVGEGT. The CDR3 runs 14 residues. Trimming stripped 4 bases from V and 7 bases from J, with 14 bases between. The CDR3 DNA follows: TGTGCCAGCAGTTTAGGACTTGTGCCTAATGAGCAGTTCTTC. It translates to CASSLGLVPNEQFF.

This sequence joins TRBV7-9 and TRBJ1-1; D not certain. Per germline, CDR1 SEHNR and CDR2 FQNEAQ (reference sequence). V was cut by 4 bases and J by 1 base, with 10 bases left in between. This CDR3 is built from 14 residues. CDR3 DNA sequence: TGTGCCAGCAGCTCCGACTCATGGAACACTGAAGCTTTCTTT. Translation gives CASSSDSWNTEAFF.

The chain's CDR3 is CASSPQAGDYNEQFF. CDR3 in DNA: TGTGCCAGCAGCCCCCAAGCGGGAGATTACAATGAGCAGTTCTTC. The chain recombines TRBV11-3 with TRBJ2-1; TRBD2 matches at 8 bases. The CDR3 is 15 amino acids. Trimming removed 5 bases from V and 4 bases from J; junction bases left unmatched: 7. The germline V gene has CDR1 SGHNT and CDR2 YENEEA.

This chain uses TRBV7-9 with TRBJ2-1, with D possibly matching TRBD1 (5 bases). The CDR3 totals 12 residues. V was shortened by 7 bases and J by 10 bases, with 14 bases between the two germline ends. Germline V gene data show CDR1 as SEHNR and CDR2 as FQNEAQ (reference sequence). In nucleotides, the CDR3 is TGTGCCAGCATGCCTCAGGGTTGGGAGCAGTTCTTC. This translates into CASMPQGWEQFF.

This chain uses TRBV2 with TRBJ1-1, with a weak D call TRBD1 (5 bases). Germline V lookup: CDR1 SNHLY, CDR2 FYNNEI. V lost 4 bases, J lost 4 bases, and 10 bases lay in between. The length of the CDR3 is 13 residues. The CDR3 bases are TGTGCCAGCAGTGTATTGACAGTCACTGAAGCTTTCTTT. Protein product: CASSVLTVTEAFF.

This clone was recorded only once. The rearrangement links TRBV5-1 to TRBJ2-3; 13 bases align to TRBD2. With V trimmed by 4 bases and J by 5 bases, 4 bases remained unmatched. Germline CDR1 and CDR2: SGHRS and YFSETQ. CDR3 length equals 15 residues. The DNA for the CDR3 is TGCGCCAGCAGCAAGAGGACTAGCGGGGGAGATACGCAGTATTTT. It yields the protein CASSKRTSGGDTQYF.

Here the CDR3 reads CASSSSRDSSGNTIYF. CDR3 nucleotides: TGTGCCAGCAGCTCATCCCGGGACAGCTCTGGAAACACCATATATTTT. The rearrangement links TRBV9 to TRBJ1-3; 7 bases line up with TRBD1. With V trimmed by 4 bases and J by 0 bases, 7 bases remained unmatched. This CDR3 spans 16 amino acids. Germline-derived CDR1 and CDR2 are SGDLS and YYNGEE.

This clone was observed a single time. The DNA for the CDR3 is TGTGCTAGTGGTCTATACAGGGGAAGCTCCTACGAGCAGTACGTC. It codes for CASGLYRGSSYEQYV. V is TRBV12-5 and J is TRBJ2-7, with TRBD1 matching 7 bases. CDR3 length equals 15 residues. Germline CDR1 and CDR2: LGHNT and FRNRAP. V gave up 5 bases and J gave up 0 bases; unmatched junction bases: 7.

This chain uses TRBV2 with TRBJ1-5; D perhaps matches TRBD1 (6 bases). The germline gives CDR1 SNHLY, CDR2 FYNNEI. V shed 6 bases and J shed 4 bases, with 16 bases lying between them. The CDR3 consists of 15 residues. CDR3 sequence: CASRTTGLRNQPQHF. In nucleotides, the CDR3 is TGTGCCAGCAGAACCACAGGGCTTAGGAATCAGCCCCAGCATTTT.

The gene calls are TRBV6-5 and TRBJ2-1; the D gene is possibly TRBD1 (5 bases). The CDR3 length is 15 residues. Trimming left V 6 bases short and J 0 bases short, with 12 bases between. Germline V lookup: CDR1 MNHEY, CDR2 SVGAGI. CDR3 in DNA: TGTGCCAGCAGGACCGACAGCAGCTCCTACAATGAGCAGTTCTTC. Translating it yields CASRTDSSSYNEQFF.

The V gene is TRBV18, the J gene TRBJ2-1; a possible D gene is TRBD2 (6 bases). V was cut by 2 bases and J by 9 bases, with 11 bases left in between. Per germline, CDR1 KGHSH and CDR2 LQKENI. The CDR3 is 13 residues long. In DNA, the CDR3 is TGTGCCAGCTCACCAAGGGGACTGGCTGAGCAGTTCTTC. Amino acid sequence: CASSPRGLAEQFF.

The chain's CDR3 is CASSRVAGRNTGELFF. As DNA, the CDR3 is TGTGCCAGCAGCCGCGTAGCGGGCCGGAACACCGGGGAGCTGTTTTTT. The chain couples TRBV3-1 (or the pseudogene TRBV3-2) to TRBJ2-2, with TRBD2 matching 7 bases. The trim removed 4 bases at V and 1 base at J, leaving 6 bases unmatched. The germline V gene encodes CDR1 LGHDT and CDR2 YNNKEL (reference sequence). The length of the CDR3 is 16 residues.

The rearrangement links TRBV29-1 to TRBJ1-4, with no clear D. Deletions cut 7 bases from V and 0 bases from J, with 9 bases between. Per germline, CDR1 SQVTM and CDR2 ANQGSEA. CDR3 length equals 13 residues. In nucleotides, the CDR3 is TGCAGCGCCCCGGGAGCAACTAATGAAAAACTGTTTTTT. As protein: CSAPGATNEKLFF.

The chain couples TRBV21-1 to TRBJ2-7; TRBD2 is the table's D call and was not checked against the DNA. TRBV21-1 is noted as a pseudogene. The CDR3 runs 16 residues. This CDR3 is CASSKECAPCAYEQYV. The CDR3 DNA follows: TGTGCCAGCAGCAAAGAGTGCGCTCCCTGCGCCTACGAGCAGTACGTC.

The J gene is TRBJ1-4, the V gene TRBV9; D not certain. This CDR3 has 15 amino acids. Trimming removed 0 bases at V and 8 bases at J, with 14 bases between. The germline gives CDR1 SGDLS, CDR2 YYNGEE. The CDR3 DNA reads as TGTGCCAGCAGCGTAGGTCATCTGAGGGCCGAAAAACTGTTTTTT. Translating gives CASSVGHLRAEKLFF. Looking up the rest from reference TRBV9 and TRBJ1-4 gives the full variable domain: DSGVTQTPKHLITATGQRVTLRCSPRSGDLSVYWYQQSLDQGLQFLIQYYNGEERAKGNILERFSAQQFPDLHSELNLSSLELGDSALYFCASSVGHLRAEKLFFGSGTQLSVL.

This rearrangement joins TRBV7-2 to TRBJ2-1; 11 bases align to TRBD2. With V trimmed by 8 bases and J by 7 bases, 7 bases remained unmatched. The CDR3 is 14 amino acids. Per the germline V gene, CDR1 is SGHTA and CDR2 is FQGNSA. CDR3 region: CASHRSGRGNEQFF. The CDR3 bases are TGTGCCAGCCACCGTAGCGGGAGGGGGAATGAGCAGTTCTTC. The full variable domain, completed using reference TRBV7-2 and TRBJ2-1, is GAGVSQSPSNKVTEKGKDVELRCDPISGHTALYWYRQSLGQGLEFLIYFQGNSAPDKSGLPSDRFSAERTGGSVSTLTIQRTQQEDSAVYLCASHRSGRGNEQFFGPGTRLTVL.

The V gene is TRBV10-1, the J gene TRBJ1-2; D might be TRBD1 (5 bases). The CDR3 totals 14 residues. CDR1 and CDR2 from the germline V gene are WNHNN and SYGVQD (reference sequence). Trimming cost V 4 bases and J 7 bases, with 16 bases left between them. The CDR3 is CASSVPGRTFGYTF. CDR3 bases: TGCGCCAGCAGTGTTCCAGGGCGTACCTTTGGCTACACCTTC.

This rearrangement joins TRBV2 to TRBJ2-1, with 10 nucleotides matching TRBD2. This CDR3 region has 17 residues. Losses at the gene ends were 11 bases for V and 3 bases for J; bases not matched to a gene: 16. Germline-derived CDR1 and CDR2 are SNHLY and FYNNEI. As DNA, the CDR3 is TGTGCCGCCGGAGGGGGGTCGGGACTAGCGATCTACAATGAGCAGTTCTTC. This sequence encodes CAAGGGSGLAIYNEQFF.

The J gene is TRBJ1-1, the V gene TRBV29-1, with a possible D match to TRBD1 (5 bases). Germline values: CDR1 SQVTM, CDR2 ANQGSEA. There are 11 residues in the CDR3. Trimming took off 7 bases at V and 6 bases at J, with 12 bases between the two ends. CDR3 bases: TGCAGCGGCCTCAGGGATCCTGAAGCTTTCTTT. Translated, it gives CSGLRDPEAFF.

The sample holds a few counts of this clone. The J gene is TRBJ2-6, the V gene TRBV4-3; a weak D match, TRBD1 (6 bases). Germline CDR1 LGHNA, CDR2 YSLEER. The CDR3 covers 20 residues. Between the trimmed V and J ends, which lost 3 bases and 1 base, there was a span of 22 bases. CDR3 amino acids: CASSQNLLQGRRSGANVLTF. In DNA, the CDR3 is TGCGCCAGCAGCCAGAACCTATTACAGGGACGGAGATCTGGGGCCAACGTCCTGACTTTC.

The V call is TRBV11-2, the J call TRBJ2-2; D call uncertain. The germline V gene encodes CDR1 SGHAT and CDR2 FQNNGV. Trimming stripped 1 base from V and 6 bases from J, with 6 bases between. The CDR3 spans 13 residues. The CDR3 DNA reads TGTGCCAGCAGCTTAGTTCTAGCCGGGGAGCTGTTTTTT. Its protein is CASSLVLAGELFF.

The chain combines TRBV2 with TRBJ2-3, with 9 bases that match TRBD2. The CDR3 is 15 amino acids. With 3 bases clipped from V and 8 bases from J, the junction kept 9 bases outside the gene matches. Germline loops: CDR1 SNHLY, CDR2 FYNNEI. The CDR3 nucleotides are TGTGCCAGCAGTGACCCTAGCGGGGCACTGGGTACGCAGTATTTT. Translated, it gives CASSDPSGALGTQYF. Full variable domain (rest looked up from reference TRBV2 and TRBJ2-3): EPEVTQTPSHQVTQMGQEVILRCVPISNHLYFYWYRQILGQKVEFLVSFYNNEISEKSEIFDDQFSVERPDGSNFTLKIRSTKLEDSAMYFCASSDPSGALGTQYFGPGTRLTVL.

The DNA for the CDR3 is TGTGCCAGCAGCAAAGAACTAAACGGGGAGCTGTTTTTT. The encoded protein is CASSKELNGELFF. This rearrangement joins TRBV7-2 to TRBJ2-2; D is unclear. The CDR3 length is 13 residues. With 5 bases removed from V and 7 bases from J, the gap between germline ends came to 11 bases. Germline-derived CDR1 and CDR2 are SGHTA and FQGNSA.

The V gene is TRBV5-4, the J gene TRBJ2-5; 10 bases line up with TRBD1. The CDR3 loop spans 15 amino acids. V dropped 4 bases and J dropped 5; count of bases not matched to a gene: 8. The germline CDR1 and CDR2 sequences are SGHNT and YYREEE (reference sequence). CDR3 in DNA: TGTGCCAGCAGCACGGGACAGGGGAAATTGGAGACCCAGTACTTC. Translating gives CASSTGQGKLETQYF. The whole variable domain, remainder taken from reference TRBV5-4 and TRBJ2-5, is ETGVTQSPTHLIKTRGQQVTLRCSSQSGHNTVSWYQQALGQGPQFIFQYYREEENGRGNFPPRFSGLQFPNYSSELNVNALELDDSALYLCASSTGQGKLETQYFGPGTRLLVL.